This TCR beta chain comes out of a study of blood T cell repertoires in COVID-19. Study as a whole: Samples taken during acute and convalescent COVID-19 were collected in the United States, Italy and Spain.

Sequencing used immunoSEQ multiplex PCR; TCRdb keeps in-frame clones, though not all of them. The sample contains approximately 190,000 clones, nearly 85% of which appear only once. Unmatched junction bases numbered 13, after V lost 5 bases and J lost 7 bases. The CDR3 extends over 15 amino acids. Germline CDR1 LNHDA, CDR2 SQIVND (reference sequence). Sample: peripheral blood. The rearrangement links TRBV19 to TRBJ2-7, with 8 bases aligning to TRBD1. The receptor comes from a woman aged 25 to 45 with acute or convalescent COVID-19. The CDR3 sequence: CASSPRTGNFEEQYF. CDR3 sequence (DNA): TGTGCCAGTAGTCCTCGGACAGGGAATTTTGAAGAGCAGTACTTC.